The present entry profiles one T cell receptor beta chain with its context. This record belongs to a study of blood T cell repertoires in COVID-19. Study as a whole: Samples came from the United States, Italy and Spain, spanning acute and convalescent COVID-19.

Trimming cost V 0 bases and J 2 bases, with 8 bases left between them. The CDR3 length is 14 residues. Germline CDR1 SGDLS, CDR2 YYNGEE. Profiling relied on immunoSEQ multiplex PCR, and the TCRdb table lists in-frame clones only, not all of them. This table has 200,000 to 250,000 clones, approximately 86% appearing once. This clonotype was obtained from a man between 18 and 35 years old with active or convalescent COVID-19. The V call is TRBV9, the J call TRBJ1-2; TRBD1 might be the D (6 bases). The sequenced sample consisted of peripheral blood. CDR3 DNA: TGTGCCAGCAGCGTAGGGGACACGAACTATGGCTACACCTTC. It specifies CASSVGDTNYGYTF.